This T cell receptor beta chain was sequenced for a study of graft-versus-host responses after intestinal transplantation. Study details: Induction using anti-thymocyte globulin, followed by tacrolimus and steroids for roughly 3 years, was given to all recipients.

Assay used: immunoSEQ multiplex PCR; TCRdb lists only in-frame clones, some missing. The sample shows about 96,000 clones, around 90% of them seen only once. Study-level points and caveats: Early post-transplant HvG declines showed an association with peak circulating GvH clone levels.

As regards this clone: As yet, its antigen is unknown.

This CDR3 has 15 amino acids. CDR1 is MRHNA, CDR2 SNTAGT, per germline. Germline trimming cut 4 bases from V and 3 bases from J; bases unmatched to any gene: 6. The sequence came from a human donor who received an intestinal transplant. The material sequenced was unstimulated CD4+ T cells sorted from spleen or lymph node cells, taken before intestinal transplant. The chain couples TRBV6-4 to TRBJ2-1; 7 nucleotides line up with TRBD2. Written as DNA, the CDR3 is TGTGCCAGCAGTGCGGGACTACCGAACTACAATGAGCAGTTCTTC. Amino acids: CASSAGLPNYNEQFF.